The 4 T cell receptor beta chains in this list originate from one sample, sequenced in a study of radiation and T cells in renal cell carcinoma. Only in-frame clones appear in the TCRdb table, and some are missing; sequencing was by immunoSEQ multiplex PCR. In the table there are more than 14,000 clones, about two thirds of which are singletons. Treatment described: treatment-naive control, cytoreductive nephrectomy. This sample comprised tumor tissue, obtained from a patient whose treatment was nephrectomy without radiotherapy. All receptors derive from a man aged 55 to 70 with renal cell carcinoma.

The chain combines TRBV9 with TRBJ2-7, with D possibly TRBD1 on 6 matching bases. Germline CDR1 is SGDLS and CDR2 is YYNGEE. The CDR3 has 12 amino acids. V gave up 3 bases and J gave up 6 bases, with 10 bases separating them. In nucleotides, the CDR3 is TGTGCCAGCAGCGGTCAGGGGCTCGAGCAGTACTTC. This gives the protein CASSGQGLEQYF.

This clone was picked up a small number of times. The CDR3 is CASSQVLVSTDTQYF. The DNA of the CDR3 is TGCGCCAGCAGCCAAGTTTTAGTTAGCACAGATACGCAGTATTTT. This rearrangement joins TRBV4-1 to TRBJ2-3; D gene uncertain. This CDR3 region has 15 residues. Germline CDR1 MGHRA, CDR2 YSYEKL. Trimming cost V 1 base and J 0 bases, with 8 bases left between them.

The chain is built from TRBV2 and TRBJ1-2; TRBD1 might be the D (6 bases). The V gene lost 2 bases and the J gene lost 7 bases, with 11 bases spanning the gap. The CDR3 runs 13 residues. The germline V gene encodes CDR1 SNHLY and CDR2 FYNNEI. In nucleotides, the CDR3 is TGTGCCAGCAGTGAATCCGGGGGGCTTGGCTACACCTTC. Protein product: CASSESGGLGYTF. The full variable domain, with the rest looked up from reference TRBV2 and TRBJ1-2, is EPEVTQTPSHQVTQMGQEVILRCVPISNHLYFYWYRQILGQKVEFLVSFYNNEISEKSEIFDDQFSVERPDGSNFTLKIRSTKLEDSAMYFCASSESGGLGYTFGSGTRLTVV.

The chain carries TRBV11-2 and TRBJ1-1; no clear D gene. The germline CDR1 and CDR2 sequences are SGHAT and FQNNGV. The length of the CDR3 is 13 residues. V was cut by 2 bases and J by 3 bases, with 7 bases left in between. DNA of the CDR3: TGTGCCAGCAGCTTATTCCGGGACACTGAAGCTTTCTTT. This encodes CASSLFRDTEAFF.